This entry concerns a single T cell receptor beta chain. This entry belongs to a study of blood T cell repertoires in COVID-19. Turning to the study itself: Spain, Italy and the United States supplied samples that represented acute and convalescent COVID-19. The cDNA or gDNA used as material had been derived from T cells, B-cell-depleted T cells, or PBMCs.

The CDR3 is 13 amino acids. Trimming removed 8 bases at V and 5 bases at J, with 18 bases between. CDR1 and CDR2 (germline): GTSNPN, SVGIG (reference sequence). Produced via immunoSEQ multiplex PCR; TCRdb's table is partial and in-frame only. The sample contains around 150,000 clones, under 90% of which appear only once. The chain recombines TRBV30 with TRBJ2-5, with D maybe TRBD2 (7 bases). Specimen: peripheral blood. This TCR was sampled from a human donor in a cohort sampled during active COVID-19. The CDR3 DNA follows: TGTGCCCGGGGGGCAGGAGCGGGTGAGACCCAGTACTTC. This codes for CARGAGAGETQYF.